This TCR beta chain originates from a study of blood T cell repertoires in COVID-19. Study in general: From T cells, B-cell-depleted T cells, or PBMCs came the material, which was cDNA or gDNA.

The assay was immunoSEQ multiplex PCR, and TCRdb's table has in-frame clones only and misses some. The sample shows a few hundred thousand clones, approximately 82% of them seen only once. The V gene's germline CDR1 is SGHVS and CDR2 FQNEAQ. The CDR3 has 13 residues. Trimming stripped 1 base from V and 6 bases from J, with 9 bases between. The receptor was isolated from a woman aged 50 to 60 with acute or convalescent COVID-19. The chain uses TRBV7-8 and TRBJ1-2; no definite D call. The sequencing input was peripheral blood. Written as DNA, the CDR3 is TGTGCCAGCAGCTTAGACCTTCAGGATGGCTACACCTTC. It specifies CASSLDLQDGYTF.